A selection of T cell receptor beta chains follows, all from one sample in a study of cytomegalovirus exposure and HLA in healthy donors. The table came from immunoSEQ multiplex PCR; TCRdb's copy has only in-frame clones and leaves some out. Of over 120,000 clones in the sample, about 84% were seen once. The sequencing input was PBMCs. The receptors shown here come from a woman between 18 and 30 years old in good health and CMV-seropositive. The CDR3 runs from the conserved cysteine through the conserved F or W.

CDR3 protein: CASSFPVGGLDTEAFF
J gene: TRBJ1-1
V gene: TRBV5-1

CDR3 protein: CASSMGARPPYTGELFF
J gene: TRBJ2-2
V gene: TRBV19

CDR3 protein: CASGSRDSGTGELFF
J gene: TRBJ2-2
V gene: TRBV7-6

CDR3 protein: CASSFQGGTEAFF
J gene: TRBJ1-1
V gene: TRBV27

CDR3 protein: CASSFAGVFYEQYF
J gene: TRBJ2-7
V gene: TRBV11-1

CDR3 protein: CASSQDGGGTDTQYF
J gene: TRBJ2-3
V gene: TRBV4-1

CDR3 protein: CASSQGGYTDTQYF
J gene: TRBJ2-3
V gene: TRBV7-2

CDR3 protein: CASGTGGSYEQYF
J gene: NA
V gene: TRBV27

CDR3 protein: CASSRQPREKLFF
J gene: TRBJ1-4
V gene: TRBV5-5

CDR3 protein: CASSSPRSSYNEQFF
J gene: TRBJ2-1
V gene: TRBV28

CDR3 protein: CASSPDRSTYNEQFF
J gene: TRBJ2-1
V gene: TRBV19

CDR3 protein: CASSYGGTANSPLHF
J gene: TRBJ1-6
V gene: TRBV6-6

CDR3 protein: CASSYSRNTEAFF
J gene: TRBJ1-1
V gene: TRBV6-6

CDR3 protein: CASSSSLGGYEQYF
J gene: NA
V gene: TRBV5-1

CDR3 protein: CASSEKDHYGGYTF
J gene: TRBJ1-2
V gene: TRBV2

CDR3 protein: CASSLAGSSYEQYF
J gene: TRBJ2-7
V gene: TRBV7-9

CDR3 protein: CASNGGQGSYEQYF
J gene: TRBJ2-7
V gene: TRBV28

CDR3 protein: CASSADSSGNTIYF
J gene: TRBJ1-3
V gene: TRBV9

CDR3 protein: CASSLDTGELLF
J gene: TRBJ2-2
V gene: TRBV7-6

CDR3 protein: CASSALRGNTEAFF
J gene: TRBJ1-1
V gene: TRBV19

CDR3 protein: CASSEAQGRGGYTF
J gene: TRBJ1-2
V gene: TRBV6-1

CDR3 protein: CASSGLETQYF
J gene: TRBJ2-5
V gene: TRBV6-5